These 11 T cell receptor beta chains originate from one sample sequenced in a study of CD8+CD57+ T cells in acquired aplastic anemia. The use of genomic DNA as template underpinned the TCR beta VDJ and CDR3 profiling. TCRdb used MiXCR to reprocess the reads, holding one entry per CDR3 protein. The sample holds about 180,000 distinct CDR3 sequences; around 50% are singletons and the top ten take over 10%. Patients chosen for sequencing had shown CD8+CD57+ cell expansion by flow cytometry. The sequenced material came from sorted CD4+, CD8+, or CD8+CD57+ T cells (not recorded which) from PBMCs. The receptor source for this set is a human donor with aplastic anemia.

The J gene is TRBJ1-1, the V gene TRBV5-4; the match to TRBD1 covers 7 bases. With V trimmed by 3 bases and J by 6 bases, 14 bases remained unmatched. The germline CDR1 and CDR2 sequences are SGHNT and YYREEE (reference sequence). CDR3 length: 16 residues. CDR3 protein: CASSYNRGTISPEAFF. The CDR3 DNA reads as TGTGCCAGCAGCTACAACAGGGGTACCATCTCGCCTGAAGCTTTCTTT.

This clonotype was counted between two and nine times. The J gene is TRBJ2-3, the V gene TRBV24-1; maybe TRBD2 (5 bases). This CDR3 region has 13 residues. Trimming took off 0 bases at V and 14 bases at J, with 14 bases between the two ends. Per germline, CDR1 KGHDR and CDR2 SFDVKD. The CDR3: CATSDLLGLTTYF. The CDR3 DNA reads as TGTGCCACCAGTGATTTGCTTGGACTTACCACGTATTTT.

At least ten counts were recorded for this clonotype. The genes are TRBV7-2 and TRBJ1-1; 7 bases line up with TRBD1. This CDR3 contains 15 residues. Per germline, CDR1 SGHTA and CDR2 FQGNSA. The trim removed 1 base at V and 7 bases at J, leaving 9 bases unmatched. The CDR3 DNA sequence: TGTGCCAGCAGCTTAGTCGGAGGGGGCGTCTTTGAAGCTTTCTTT. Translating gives CASSLVGGGVFEAFF.

The CDR3 region is CASSLGVGQGYEQYF. The CDR3 nucleotides read TGTGCCAGCAGTTTGGGTGTCGGACAGGGCTACGAGCAGTACTTC. The chain uses TRBV12-3 or TRBV12-4 and TRBJ2-7; 8 bases fit TRBD1. CDR3 size: 15 residues. V shed 3 bases, J shed 3 bases, and the junction held 7 bases outside the gene matches.

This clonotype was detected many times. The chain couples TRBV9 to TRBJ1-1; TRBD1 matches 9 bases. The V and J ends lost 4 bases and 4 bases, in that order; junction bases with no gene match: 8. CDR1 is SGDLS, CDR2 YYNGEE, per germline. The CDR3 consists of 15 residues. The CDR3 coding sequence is TGTGCCAGCAGCCGACAGGGGGATGGGGGCACTGAAGCTTTCTTT. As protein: CASSRQGDGGTEAFF. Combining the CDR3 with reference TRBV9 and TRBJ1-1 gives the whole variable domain DSGVTQTPKHLITATGQRVTLRCSPRSGDLSVYWYQQSLDQGLQFLIQYYNGEERAKGNILERFSAQQFPDLHSELNLSSLELGDSALYFCASSRQGDGGTEAFFGQGTRLTVV.

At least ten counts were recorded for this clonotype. In DNA, the CDR3 is TGCGCCAGCAGTGAGGCCACTGAAGCTTTCTTT. Its translation: CASSEATEAFF. The chain carries TRBV10-2 and TRBJ1-1; D gene unclear. The germline CDR1 and CDR2 sequences are WSHSY and SAAADI. The CDR3 is 11 amino acids. Trimming left V 2 bases short and J 4 bases short, with 2 bases between.

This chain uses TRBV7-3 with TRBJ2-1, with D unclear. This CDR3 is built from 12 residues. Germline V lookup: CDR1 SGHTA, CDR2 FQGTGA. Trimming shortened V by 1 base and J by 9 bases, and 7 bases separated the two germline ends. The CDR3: CASSLSSGEQFF. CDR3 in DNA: TGTGCCAGCAGCTTAAGCTCGGGTGAGCAGTTCTTC.

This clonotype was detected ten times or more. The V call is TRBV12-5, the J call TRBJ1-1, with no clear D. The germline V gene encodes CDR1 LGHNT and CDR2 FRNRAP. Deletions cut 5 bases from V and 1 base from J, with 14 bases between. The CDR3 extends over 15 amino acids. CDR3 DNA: TGTGCTAGTGGTGGGGAACCTCGGGGGAACACTGAAGCTTTCTTT. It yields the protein CASGGEPRGNTEAFF.

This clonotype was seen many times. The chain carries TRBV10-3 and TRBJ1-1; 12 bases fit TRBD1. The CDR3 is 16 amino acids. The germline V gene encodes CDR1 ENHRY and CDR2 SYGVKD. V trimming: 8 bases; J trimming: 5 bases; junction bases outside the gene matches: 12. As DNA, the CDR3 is TGTGCCATCCAAAGTCGGGGACAGGGGGCTCGGACTGAAGCTTTCTTT. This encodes CAIQSRGQGARTEAFF.

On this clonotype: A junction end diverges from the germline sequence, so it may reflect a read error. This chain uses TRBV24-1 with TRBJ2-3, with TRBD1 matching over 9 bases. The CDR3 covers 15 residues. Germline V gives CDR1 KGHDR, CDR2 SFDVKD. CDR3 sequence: CASSASGQGPDTQYF. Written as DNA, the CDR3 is TGTGCCTCCAGTGCATCGGGACAGGGACCAGATACGCAGTATTTT.

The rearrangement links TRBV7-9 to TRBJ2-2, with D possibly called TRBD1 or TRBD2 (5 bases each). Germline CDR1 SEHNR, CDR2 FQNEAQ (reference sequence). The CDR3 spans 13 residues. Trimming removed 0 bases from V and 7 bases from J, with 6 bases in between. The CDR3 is CASSLAGDGELFF. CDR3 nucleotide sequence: TGTGCCAGCAGCTTAGCGGGGGACGGGGAGCTGTTTTTT.